One and the same sample provided the 3 T cell receptor beta chains below, sequenced in a study of long-term antiretroviral therapy in people with HIV. The authors ran the immunoSEQ assay, v3.0, at survey level. Assay: immunoSEQ multiplex PCR; the TCRdb copy retains only in-frame clones and omits some. Counted here are about 30,000 clones, approximately 93% occurring once; the ten biggest clones make up about 3.7%. This specimen consisted of unsorted PBMCs, obtained 5 to 5.5 years after starting antiretroviral therapy. The receptor set was obtained from a woman aged 45-65 years with HIV.

The V and J genes are TRBV30 and TRBJ2-7; D is undetermined. This CDR3 region has 12 residues. Trimming cost V 4 bases and J 5 bases, with 12 bases left between them. Germline CDR1 and CDR2: GTSNPN and SVGIG (reference sequence). In DNA form, the CDR3 reads TGTGCCTGGACGGGCCGCATCGACGAGCAGTACTTC. Encoded protein: CAWTGRIDEQYF.

The chain links TRBV19 to TRBJ1-5, with 8 bases that match TRBD1. After removal of 5 bases from V and 1 base from J, the junction contained 1 base not matched to a gene. This CDR3 comprises 14 residues. Per the germline V gene, CDR1 is LNHDA and CDR2 is SQIVND (reference sequence). Here the CDR3 reads CASSDRGSNQPQHF. DNA of the CDR3: TGTGCCAGTAGTGACAGGGGCAGCAATCAGCCCCAGCATTTT.

This sequence joins TRBV7-2 and TRBJ2-3; possible D gene TRBD1, 7 bases. This CDR3 is built from 16 residues. Germline CDR1 reads SGHTA; CDR2 reads FQGNSA. V shed 1 base and J shed 1 base, with 12 bases lying between them. The CDR3: CASSLEGRGGTDTQYF. The CDR3 DNA reads TGTGCCAGCAGCTTAGAGGGCAGGGGGGGCACAGATACGCAGTATTTT.